The 13 T cell receptor beta chains in this list originate from one sample, sequenced in a study of blood T cell repertoires in COVID-19. Libraries were prepared by immunoSEQ multiplex PCR; TCRdb keeps only in-frame clonotypes and omits some of them. This repertoire shows about 120,000 clones, more than 75% found once; its top ten account for 1.5% to 1.7%. Specimen: peripheral blood. The receptors come from a human donor in a cohort sampled during active COVID-19.

The rearrangement links TRBV12-3 or TRBV12-4 to TRBJ1-2; a weak D match, TRBD1 (6 bases). The CDR3 extends over 12 amino acids. The V end was cut by 7 bases, the J end by 7 bases, with 13 bases between. CDR3 nucleotides: TGTGCCAGCATCACAGGGATAGGTGGCTACACCTTC. Its translation: CASITGIGGYTF.

The CDR3 sequence is CASSRAGTNMNTEAFF. The DNA of the CDR3 is TGTGCCAGCAGCAGAGCCGGGACAAATATGAACACTGAAGCTTTCTTT. V and J are TRBV5-4 and TRBJ1-1; perhaps TRBD1 as D (6 bases). There are 16 residues in the CDR3. Germline assignment: CDR1 SGHNT and CDR2 YYREEE (reference sequence). The V end was cut by 4 bases, the J end by 0 bases, with 16 bases between.

The chain uses TRBV3-1 (or the pseudogene TRBV3-2) and TRBJ2-5; D might be TRBD2 (5 bases). The V gene's germline CDR1 is LGHDT and CDR2 YNNKEL (reference sequence). This CDR3 is 16 amino acids long. V was shortened by 3 bases and J by 4 bases, with 18 bases between the two germline ends. The CDR3 protein is CASSQVIGNPGETQYF. DNA of the CDR3: TGTGCCAGCAGCCAGGTCATCGGGAACCCGGGAGAGACCCAGTACTTC.

V and J are TRBV6-5 and TRBJ2-3; maybe TRBD2 (5 bases). There are 13 residues in the CDR3. With 6 bases removed from V and 4 bases from J, the gap between germline ends came to 11 bases. Germline V gives CDR1 MNHEY, CDR2 SVGAGI. The CDR3 sequence is CASSPTLADTQYF. CDR3 coding DNA: TGTGCCAGCAGCCCGACACTAGCAGATACGCAGTATTTT.

The CDR3 here is CAPGTGRCFGTEAFF. DNA of the CDR3: TGTGCCCCCGGGACAGGGAGGTGCTTTGGCACTGAAGCTTTCTTT. This chain joins TRBV19 and TRBJ1-1; 9 nucleotides align to TRBD1. From germline, CDR1 is LNHDA and CDR2 SQIVND (reference sequence). CDR3 length: 15 amino acids. V was clipped by 11 bases and J by 4 bases; unmatched bases: 14. Filled out from reference TRBV19 and TRBJ1-1, the complete variable domain reads DGGITQSPKYLFRKEGQNVTLSCEQNLNHDAMYWYRQDPGQGLRLIYYSQIVNDFQKGDIAEGYSVSREKKESFPLTVTSAQKNPTAFYLCAPGTGRCFGTEAFFGQGTRLTVV.

The chain combines TRBV28 with TRBJ1-2; possibly TRBD1 for D (5 bases). The CDR3 runs 15 residues. Germline V lookup: CDR1 MDHEN, CDR2 SYDVKM. Trimming removed 2 bases from V and 3 bases from J, with 13 bases in between. The CDR3 DNA sequence: TGTGCCAGCAGTTTAGGGGGGATTCGGGACTATGGCTACACCTTC. It encodes CASSLGGIRDYGYTF.

The chain employs TRBV12-3 or TRBV12-4 and TRBJ2-1, with TRBD2 as a possible D gene (5 bases). V was shortened by 2 bases and J by 6 bases, with 5 bases between the two germline ends. The CDR3 runs 12 residues. The CDR3 protein is CASSLRGNEQFF. The CDR3 bases are TGTGCCAGCAGTTTACGGGGCAATGAGCAGTTCTTC.

This clone was seen a few times. The V gene is TRBV6-6, the J gene TRBJ2-7; 9 bases align to TRBD1. V lost 2 bases, J lost 7 bases, and 9 bases stayed unmatched. Germline CDR1 MNHNY, CDR2 SVGAGI (reference sequence). The CDR3 covers 15 residues. The CDR3 here is CASSYSRTGVGEQYF. The CDR3 DNA follows: TGTGCCAGCAGTTACAGCAGGACAGGGGTTGGGGAGCAGTACTTC.

This chain joins TRBV29-1 and TRBJ1-2, with D possibly being TRBD1 (5 bases). The length of the CDR3 is 18 residues. Germline CDR1 and CDR2: SQVTM and ANQGSEA. The V end lost 4 bases, the J end lost 0 bases, and 24 bases lay between the germline ends. The CDR3 sequence: CSVARGGTAHASNYGYTF. In nucleotides, the CDR3 is TGCAGCGTTGCAAGGGGCGGAACAGCTCATGCTTCTAACTATGGCTACACCTTC.

This clone was observed a single time. The genes are TRBV19 and TRBJ2-3; D may be TRBD1 (5 bases). The CDR3 has 15 amino acids. V shed 3 bases and J shed 4 bases, with 14 bases lying between them. CDR1 and CDR2 from the germline V gene are LNHDA and SQIVND (reference sequence). CDR3 in DNA: TGTGCCAGTAGTATGGTCAAGGGGTCTGCAGATACGCAGTATTTT. Its protein product is CASSMVKGSADTQYF.

The J gene is TRBJ1-2, the V gene TRBV3-1 (or the pseudogene TRBV3-2); D uncertain. From germline, CDR1 is LGHDT and CDR2 YNNKEL (reference sequence). V was shortened by 2 bases and J by 3 bases, with 7 bases between the two germline ends. CDR3 length equals 13 residues. The CDR3 nucleotides read TGTGCCAGCAGCCAAACAGCGGACTATGGCTACACCTTC. Amino acid sequence: CASSQTADYGYTF.

The chain is built from TRBV5-5 and TRBJ1-1; the D is unclear. V lost 5 bases, J lost 7 bases, and 18 bases lay in between. CDR3 length equals 14 residues. Germline V gene lookup returns CDR1 SGHKS and CDR2 YYEKEE (reference sequence). The DNA for the CDR3 is TGTGCCAGCAGAAAGAGGGTGGTCCCCATTGAAGCTTTCTTT. It codes for CASRKRVVPIEAFF.

V usage is TRBV30 and J usage is TRBJ2-7, with D unresolved. V dropped 4 bases and J dropped 5 bases, with 9 bases sitting between them. Germline assignment: CDR1 GTSNPN and CDR2 SVGIG (reference sequence). This CDR3 spans 11 amino acids. CDR3: CAWNSFDEQYF. For the CDR3, the DNA is TGTGCCTGGAATAGTTTTGACGAGCAGTACTTC.